These 21 T cell receptor beta chains were all obtained from the same sample, sequenced in a study of blood T cell dynamics during melanoma immunotherapy. TCRdb's copy holds only in-frame clones and misses some; the assay was immunoSEQ multiplex PCR. The repertoire holds about 15,000 clones, 65% to 90% seen once, with about 8.1% in the top ten. Time point of the sample: pre-treatment baseline. The sample consisted of blood, taken from a patient treated with checkpoint blockade. The receptors stem from a human donor with melanoma.

The chain joins TRBV30 to TRBJ2-3, with no clear D. The CDR3 is made up of 13 amino acids. Trimming left V 2 bases short and J 3 bases short, with 9 bases between. In germline, CDR1 is GTSNPN, CDR2 SVGIG (reference sequence). In nucleotides, the CDR3 is TGTGCCTGGAGTTGGCAGAAAACAGATACGCAGTATTTT. The encoded protein is CAWSWQKTDTQYF.

This clone occurred once. The chain couples TRBV9 to TRBJ2-7, with 9 positions matching TRBD2. In germline, CDR1 is SGDLS, CDR2 YYNGEE. V shed 0 bases, J shed 2 bases, and the junction held 3 bases outside the gene matches. There are 15 residues in the CDR3. The CDR3 DNA sequence: TGTGCCAGCAGCGTAGGGCTAGCGGGAACCTACGAGCAGTACTTC. This encodes CASSVGLAGTYEQYF.

J is TRBJ2-7 and V is TRBV7-2; D is possibly TRBD1 (5 bases). Germline values: CDR1 SGHTA, CDR2 FQGNSA. CDR3 length: 13 amino acids. Trimming took off 4 bases at V and 3 bases at J, with 10 bases between the two ends. The CDR3 nucleotides read TGTGCCAGCAGCTCCCGACAGTTCTACGAGCAGTACTTC. It encodes CASSSRQFYEQYF.

The genes are TRBV9 and TRBJ1-4; no clear D gene. There are 15 residues in the CDR3. Germline CDR1 is SGDLS and CDR2 is YYNGEE. Trimming removed 2 bases from V and 0 bases from J, with 8 bases in between. CDR3 nucleotides: TGTGCCAGCAGCGTCGGAGGTGCAACTAATGAAAAACTGTTTTTT. Its protein product is CASSVGGATNEKLFF.

The rearrangement links TRBV9 to TRBJ2-7; the D call may be TRBD1 or TRBD2 (5 bases each). Looked up from germline, CDR1 is SGDLS and CDR2 is YYNGEE. There are 20 residues in the CDR3. V was cut by 1 base and J by 2 bases, with 28 bases left in between. This CDR3 is CASSVRQIRDVISGPYEQYF. The CDR3 bases are TGTGCCAGCAGCGTAAGACAGATCCGGGACGTGATATCGGGGCCCTACGAGCAGTACTTC.

The genes are TRBV18 and TRBJ2-5; TRBD1 agrees at 8 bases. After removal of 5 bases from V and 11 bases from J, the junction contained 10 bases not matched to a gene. Germline V CDR1 and CDR2: KGHSH, LQKENI. The CDR3 length is 13 residues. The chain's CDR3 is CASSVDRVREQYF. In nucleotides, the CDR3 is TGTGCCAGCTCAGTGGACAGGGTTCGGGAGCAGTACTTC.

V usage is TRBV6-4 and J usage is TRBJ2-7; 12 nucleotides agree with TRBD2. The CDR3 covers 17 residues. J gave up 1 base and V 0 bases, and 4 bases lay outside the gene matches. Per the germline V gene, CDR1 is MRHNA and CDR2 is SNTAGT. The CDR3 loop reads CASSDSTSGRRSYEQYF. The CDR3 bases are TGTGCCAGCAGTGACTCCACTAGCGGGAGGAGGTCCTACGAGCAGTACTTC.

The chain recombines TRBV4-2 with TRBJ2-5; D is undetermined. Near its end, the DNA agrees better with TRBJ2-7, so the J call may be wrong. There are 15 residues in the CDR3. CDR1 is LGHNA, CDR2 YNFKEQ, per germline. CDR3 loop: CASSQALASSYEQYF. CDR3 sequence (DNA): TGTGCCAGCAGCCAAGCTTTGGCCAGCTCCTACGAGCAGTACTTC.

The chain couples TRBV10-1 to TRBJ2-3; 13 nucleotides agree with TRBD2. This CDR3 spans 17 amino acids. Germline CDR1 is WNHNN and CDR2 is SYGVQD (reference sequence). After removal of 8 bases from V and 0 bases from J, the junction contained 8 bases not matched to a gene. The chain's CDR3 is CASRRTSGSSSTDTQYF. Here the CDR3 DNA reads TGCGCCAGCCGCCGGACTAGCGGGAGCTCTAGCACAGATACGCAGTATTTT.

V usage is TRBV5-4 and J usage is TRBJ2-7; D may be TRBD1 (5 bases). V was trimmed by 0 bases and J by 5 bases, leaving 9 bases between them. This CDR3 comprises 13 residues. Germline loops: CDR1 SGHNT, CDR2 YYREEE (reference sequence). The CDR3 reads CASSLDRSHEQYF. CDR3 nucleotides: TGTGCCAGCAGCTTGGACAGGAGCCACGAGCAGTACTTC.

This chain connects TRBV5-8 to TRBJ1-5, with D perhaps matching TRBD1 (5 bases). CDR3 length: 15 residues. Germline V gene lookup returns CDR1 SGHTS and CDR2 YDEGEE. Trimming shortened V by 2 bases and J by 1 base, and 10 bases separated the two germline ends. CDR3 bases: TGTGCCAGCAGCTTTAGGGGATTCAGCAATCAGCCCCAGCATTTT. This encodes CASSFRGFSNQPQHF.

This clone was found a few times. The chain combines TRBV29-1 with TRBJ2-4, with TRBD2 matching 8 bases. The length of the CDR3 is 13 residues. Per the germline V gene, CDR1 is SQVTM and CDR2 is ANQGSEA. With V trimmed by 7 bases and J by 3 bases, 5 bases remained unmatched. The DNA for the CDR3 is TGCAGCGCCGCCGGGGGGGGCAAAAACATTCAGTACTTC. Its protein product is CSAAGGGKNIQYF.

The V gene is TRBV2, the J gene TRBJ1-5; D remains ambiguous. Germline loops: CDR1 SNHLY, CDR2 FYNNEI. The CDR3 loop spans 12 amino acids. V was clipped by 4 bases and J by 6 bases, with 7 bases between them. CDR3 DNA: TGTGCCAGCAGTGTCGGGAGTCAGCCCCAGCATTTT. Protein sequence: CASSVGSQPQHF. The full variable domain, in which reference TRBV2 and TRBJ1-5 provide the parts outside the CDR3, is EPEVTQTPSHQVTQMGQEVILRCVPISNHLYFYWYRQILGQKVEFLVSFYNNEISEKSEIFDDQFSVERPDGSNFTLKIRSTKLEDSAMYFCASSVGSQPQHFGDGTRLSIL.

This sequence joins TRBV7-2 and TRBJ2-1; 8 bases line up with TRBD1. Germline CDR1 SGHTA, CDR2 FQGNSA. The J segment lost 7 bases and the V segment lost 5 bases, leaving 16 bases of the junction unmatched. The CDR3 sequence is 17 residues long. The CDR3 DNA reads as TGTGCCAGCAGCCTCCGGTGGGGACAGGTCGTGAGTAATGAGCAGTTCTTC. Protein sequence: CASSLRWGQVVSNEQFF.

V is TRBV30 and J is TRBJ2-5, with D unclear. The CDR3 sequence is 15 residues long. The germline gives CDR1 GTSNPN, CDR2 SVGIG (reference sequence). The ends were cut back, 0 bases at V and 1 base at J, with 12 bases in the middle. The CDR3 here is CAWSVHGSRQETQYF. In DNA, the CDR3 is TGTGCCTGGAGTGTACACGGCAGCCGCCAAGAGACCCAGTACTTC.

The chain is built from TRBV19 and TRBJ1-5; 7 bases line up with TRBD1. The CDR3 totals 16 residues. Losses at the gene ends were 6 bases for V and 4 bases for J; bases not matched to a gene: 12. Germline CDR1 LNHDA, CDR2 SQIVND (reference sequence). For the CDR3, the DNA is TGTGCCAGTAGGGTCTTACAGGGGCTCGATAATCAGCCCCAGCATTTT. Translating it yields CASRVLQGLDNQPQHF.

Only one count was recorded for this clone. The chain carries TRBV2 and TRBJ2-1; D not resolved. Trimming left V 4 bases short and J 6 bases short, with 16 bases between. From germline, CDR1 is SNHLY and CDR2 FYNNEI. CDR3 length: 15 amino acids. The DNA of the CDR3 is TGTGCCAGCAGTGGGTTAGCTTCTTCGACCAATGAGCAGTTCTTC. As protein: CASSGLASSTNEQFF.

The chain has TRBV27 and TRBJ2-1; 12 bases are shared with TRBD2. Germline CDR1 MNHEY, CDR2 SMNVEV (reference sequence). With V trimmed by 4 bases and J by 4 bases, 5 bases remained unmatched. The CDR3 covers 16 residues. The CDR3 nucleotides read TGTGCCAGCAGTTCCGGGACTAGCGGGCTTTACAATGAGCAGTTCTTC. This codes for CASSSGTSGLYNEQFF.

This sequence joins TRBV6-4 and TRBJ2-1, with TRBD2 matching 9 bases. Germline-derived CDR1 and CDR2 are MRHNA and SNTAGT. CDR3 length: 15 residues. The junction had 4 bases not matched to a gene; V was cut back by 3 bases and J by 4 bases. This CDR3 is CASSEGAGGYNEQFF. The CDR3, as DNA: TGTGCCAGCAGTGAGGGAGCGGGAGGTTACAATGAGCAGTTCTTC.

This clone was recorded once. The V gene is TRBV11-2, the J gene TRBJ1-2; D might be TRBD1 (5 bases). This CDR3 has 14 amino acids. The germline gives CDR1 SGHAT, CDR2 FQNNGV. The V gene lost 5 bases and the J gene lost 3 bases, with 13 bases spanning the gap. Here the CDR3 reads CASSQGVTDYGYTF. The CDR3 DNA reads TGTGCCAGCAGCCAGGGTGTAACAGACTATGGCTACACCTTC.

The chain is built from TRBV5-8 and TRBJ1-4, with D possibly being TRBD1 (6 bases). This CDR3 has 14 residues. V was cut by 5 bases and J by 4 bases, with 12 bases left in between. CDR1 SGHTS and CDR2 YDEGEE come from the germline V gene. The CDR3 loop reads CASSLQGFNEKLFF. For the CDR3, the DNA is TGTGCCAGCAGTTTACAGGGTTTTAATGAAAAACTGTTTTTT.